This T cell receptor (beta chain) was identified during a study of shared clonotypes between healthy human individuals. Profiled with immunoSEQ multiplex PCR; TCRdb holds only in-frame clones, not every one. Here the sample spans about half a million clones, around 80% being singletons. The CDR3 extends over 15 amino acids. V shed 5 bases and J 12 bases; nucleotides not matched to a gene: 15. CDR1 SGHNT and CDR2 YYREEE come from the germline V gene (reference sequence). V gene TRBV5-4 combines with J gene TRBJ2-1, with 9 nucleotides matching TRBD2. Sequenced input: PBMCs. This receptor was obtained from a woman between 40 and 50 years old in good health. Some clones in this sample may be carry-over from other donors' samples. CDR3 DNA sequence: TGTGCCAGCAGAGAAGTAGCGGGAGAAAGTATTTTGCAGTTCTTC. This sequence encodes CASREVAGESILQFF.